These 30 T cell receptor beta chains came from one sample sequenced in a study of cytomegalovirus exposure and HLA in healthy donors (dated by TCRdb to the late 2010s). Receptor libraries were prepared by the immunoSEQ multiplex PCR assay. For the multiplex PCR, a mixture combining 60 forward primers for TCR Vbeta segments and 13 reverse primers for TCR Jbeta segments was used. TCRdb took over this immuneACCESS table, retaining in-frame rearrangements with V and J assigned. Such tables are incomplete; in checked studies, under half of the missing clones stem from an unresolved V gene, and the remainder is unexplained. This sample gives about 160,000 clones in total; about 86% of them show up just once. The ten largest clones capture approximately 2% of the sample. The sequencing sample was made of PBMCs. Every receptor here comes from a woman younger than 35 in good health and CMV-seronegative.

This clone was counted a few times. In DNA form, the CDR3 reads TGTGCCAGCAGCAACAGGGTTTGGGGCGAGCAGTACTTC. Translation gives CASSNRVWGEQYF. The rearrangement joins TRBV5-8 to TRBJ2-7, with D maybe TRBD1 (6 bases). The CDR3 is 13 residues long. CDR1 is SGHTS, CDR2 YDEGEE, per germline. The V end lost 4 bases, the J end lost 6 bases, and 14 bases lay between the germline ends.

This chain uses TRBV19 with TRBJ1-1; D gene uncertain. Germline CDR1 is LNHDA and CDR2 is SQIVND (reference sequence). Trimming cost V 4 bases and J 10 bases, with 16 bases left between them. This CDR3 is 13 amino acids long. As DNA, the CDR3 is TGTGCCAGTAGTACCCGGACGGGGTGGAGAGCTTTCTTT. It translates to CASSTRTGWRAFF.

The gene calls are TRBV11-2 and TRBJ2-2, with a tentative D call TRBD1 (5 bases). From germline, CDR1 is SGHAT and CDR2 FQNNGV. Trimming took 5 bases from V and 6 from J, leaving 16 bases between them. The CDR3 sequence is 15 residues long. The DNA for the CDR3 is TGTGCCAGCAGCCCCCCTAAAGGGGTCGCCGGGGAGCTGTTTTTT. Translating gives CASSPPKGVAGELFF.

V usage is TRBV6-5 and J usage is TRBJ1-6; 8 bases are a match to TRBD1. This CDR3 comprises 14 residues. After removal of 5 bases from V and 10 bases from J, the junction contained 7 bases not matched to a gene. Germline CDR1 is MNHEY and CDR2 is SVGAGI. The CDR3 loop is CASSLHRGRSPLHF. The CDR3 bases are TGTGCCAGCAGTCTACACAGGGGGAGGTCACCCCTCCACTTT.

The rearrangement links TRBV27 to TRBJ2-1; D is possibly TRBD2 (7 bases). Germline V CDR1 and CDR2: MNHEY, SMNVEV (reference sequence). The V and J ends lost 1 base and 6 bases respectively, with 25 bases between them. The CDR3 extends over 19 amino acids. CDR3 region: CASSLLPLSGGGVPNEQFF. Here the CDR3 DNA reads TGTGCCAGCAGTTTATTACCTCTCTCGGGGGGCGGGGTACCCAATGAGCAGTTCTTC.

The CDR3 here is CSVNSGANSYNEQFF. For the CDR3, the DNA is TGCAGCGTAAATAGCGGGGCCAACTCCTACAATGAGCAGTTCTTC. The chain links TRBV29-1 to TRBJ2-1; 8 bases align to TRBD2. The CDR3 is 15 residues long. CDR1 is SQVTM, CDR2 ANQGSEA, per germline. The V segment lost 6 bases and the J segment 0 bases; nucleotides outside the gene matches: 7.

In this sample, this clone turned up a few times. This chain uses TRBV4-1 with TRBJ2-1; 8 nucleotides agree with TRBD2. The CDR3 consists of 14 residues. Germline V CDR1 and CDR2: MGHRA, YSYEKL. The ends lost 5 bases at V and 4 bases at J; junction bases unmatched: 4. The CDR3 DNA follows: TGCGCCAGCAGCGTACTAGCGGAATACAATGAGCAGTTCTTC. This translates into CASSVLAEYNEQFF.

The CDR3 region has the DNA TGTGCCAGTAGTATACATTACAGTGACAATGAGCAGTTCTTC. Protein sequence: CASSIHYSDNEQFF. This chain links TRBV19 with TRBJ2-1, with D uncertain. Germline values: CDR1 LNHDA, CDR2 SQIVND (reference sequence). Trimming removed 2 bases at V and 5 bases at J, with 10 bases between. The CDR3 loop spans 14 amino acids.

CDR3 coding DNA: TGTGCCAGCAGTGTAACCGGGACAGGGTCTGGCTACACCTTC. Protein sequence: CASSVTGTGSGYTF. The genes are TRBV25-1 and TRBJ1-2; 9 bases match TRBD1. This CDR3 is 14 amino acids long. J was trimmed by 7 bases and V by 4 bases; bases with no gene match: 7. Germline CDR1 MGHDK, CDR2 SYGVNS.

This clone was observed a handful of times. The chain joins TRBV5-8 to TRBJ2-7; a possible D gene is TRBD2 (5 bases). V lost 3 bases to trimming and J lost 1 base, with 20 bases between them. There are 17 residues in the CDR3. Germline CDR1 is SGHTS and CDR2 is YDEGEE. The CDR3 sequence: CASSSPDYGADSYEQYF. The CDR3 nucleotides read TGTGCCAGCAGCTCTCCAGACTACGGCGCCGATTCCTACGAGCAGTACTTC. The full variable domain, in which reference TRBV5-8 and TRBJ2-7 provide the parts outside the CDR3, is EAGVTQSPTHLIKTRGQQATLRCSPISGHTSVYWYQQALGLGLQFLLWYDEGEERNRGNFPPRFSGRQFPNYSSELNVNALELEDSALYLCASSSPDYGADSYEQYFGPGTRLTVT.

The chain has TRBV4-2 and TRBJ2-2; D is unresolved. The CDR3 totals 16 residues. V was shortened by 0 bases and J by 2 bases, with 10 bases between the two germline ends. The germline V gene encodes CDR1 LGHNA and CDR2 YNFKEQ. CDR3 DNA: TGTGCCAGCAGCCAAGATGTGGCCCCTAACACCGGGGAGCTGTTTTTT. Amino acid sequence: CASSQDVAPNTGELFF.

The chain is built from TRBV29-1 and TRBJ1-1; D is ambiguous. This CDR3 comprises 13 residues. Germline V gives CDR1 SQVTM, CDR2 ANQGSEA. Trimming took 4 bases from V and 3 from J, leaving 12 bases between them. The CDR3, as DNA: TGCAGCGTTGCCTCCGCGAGAGACACTGAAGCTTTCTTT. It translates to CSVASARDTEAFF. The complete variable domain, with remaining parts taken from reference TRBV29-1 and TRBJ1-1, reads SAVISQKPSRDICQRGTSLTIQCQVDSQVTMMFWYRQQPGQSLTLIATANQGSEATYESGFVIDKFPISRPNLTFSTLTVSNMSPEDSSIYLCSVASARDTEAFFGQGTRLTVV.

The rearrangement joins TRBV14 to TRBJ2-2; TRBD2 matches 12 bases. Germline CDR1 and CDR2: SGHDN and FVKESK. The CDR3 loop spans 17 amino acids. Trimming took 2 bases from V and 6 from J; bases not matched to a gene: 7. CDR3 bases: TGTGCCAGCAGCCAAATACGAGGGACTAGCGGGTCCGGGGAGCTGTTTTTT. Encoded protein: CASSQIRGTSGSGELFF.

The rearrangement joins TRBV11-2 to TRBJ2-1; D not certain. This CDR3 comprises 14 residues. Looked up from germline, CDR1 is SGHAT and CDR2 is FQNNGV. V dropped 5 bases and J dropped 4 bases, with 12 bases sitting between them. CDR3 loop: CASSPLRWYNEQFF. The CDR3 DNA sequence: TGTGCCAGCAGCCCACTACGGTGGTACAATGAGCAGTTCTTC. The whole variable domain, filled in from reference TRBV11-2 and TRBJ2-1, reads EAGVAQSPRYKIIEKRQSVAFWCNPISGHATLYWYQQILGQGPKLLIQFQNNGVVDDSQLPKDRFSAERLKGVDSTLKIQPAKLEDSAVYLCASSPLRWYNEQFFGPGTRLTVL.

V usage is TRBV30 and J usage is TRBJ2-7; 8 bases fit TRBD2. Germline assignment: CDR1 GTSNPN and CDR2 SVGIG (reference sequence). V lost 7 bases, J lost 7 bases, and 15 bases stayed unmatched. The CDR3 has 14 amino acids. Here the CDR3 reads CASRRGSGVREQYF. Here the CDR3 DNA reads TGTGCCTCCCGGCGGGGTAGCGGGGTGCGTGAGCAGTACTTC.

The V call is TRBV18, the J call TRBJ2-2; D is ambiguous. The V gene lost 1 base and the J gene lost 2 bases, with 8 bases spanning the gap. The CDR3 sequence is 15 residues long. Germline values: CDR1 KGHSH, CDR2 LQKENI. CDR3 in DNA: TGTGCCAGCTCACCACGGCCAGATAACACCGGGGAGCTGTTTTTT. As protein: CASSPRPDNTGELFF.

The CDR3 bases are TGTGCCAGCAGCTTGCCCGGGGCTAGCGGAGAGACCCAGTACTTC. This codes for CASSLPGASGETQYF. The chain employs TRBV5-6 and TRBJ2-5; 7 bases fit TRBD2. V lost 1 base to trimming and J lost 4 bases; unmatched junction nucleotides: 7. In germline, CDR1 is SGHDT, CDR2 YYEEEE. CDR3 length: 15 amino acids.

V is TRBV11-2 and J is TRBJ2-1, with D perhaps matching TRBD1 (5 bases). The length of the CDR3 is 16 residues. Trimming shortened V by 5 bases and J by 5 bases, and 19 bases separated the two germline ends. CDR1 is SGHAT, CDR2 FQNNGV, per germline. CDR3 residues: CASSGANLGRHNEQFF. Written as DNA, the CDR3 is TGTGCCAGCAGCGGGGCCAACTTGGGGCGACACAATGAGCAGTTCTTC. Using reference TRBV11-2 and TRBJ2-1 for the parts outside the CDR3, the full variable domain is EAGVAQSPRYKIIEKRQSVAFWCNPISGHATLYWYQQILGQGPKLLIQFQNNGVVDDSQLPKDRFSAERLKGVDSTLKIQPAKLEDSAVYLCASSGANLGRHNEQFFGPGTRLTVL.

The rearrangement joins TRBV28 to TRBJ2-7; D might be TRBD2 (7 bases). Germline V gene lookup returns CDR1 MDHEN and CDR2 SYDVKM. This CDR3 is 16 amino acids long. V was cut by 6 bases and J by 2 bases, with 20 bases left in between. The CDR3 DNA follows: TGTGCCAGCAGCGTACGGGGCGGGGGCCCTACCTACGAGCAGTACTTC. It codes for CASSVRGGGPTYEQYF.

This clone appeared once. The chain couples TRBV5-1 to TRBJ1-1, with 7 bases identical to TRBD1. Germline V CDR1 and CDR2: SGHRS, YFSETQ. There are 14 residues in the CDR3. The J segment lost 4 bases and the V segment lost 4 bases, leaving 7 bases of the junction unmatched. The CDR3 protein is CASSLQGVGTEAFF. As DNA, the CDR3 is TGCGCCAGCAGCCTCCAGGGGGTAGGCACTGAAGCTTTCTTT.

The chain couples TRBV20-1 to TRBJ1-1; D remains unclear. The CDR3 loop spans 11 amino acids. V lost 5 bases and J lost 6, with 10 bases in between. Germline values: CDR1 DFQATT, CDR2 SNEGSKA (reference sequence). The CDR3 DNA is TGCAGTGCTTTCGACATCTCTGAAGCTTTCTTT. Its translation: CSAFDISEAFF.

V and J are TRBV28 and TRBJ2-5; 8 bases are shared with TRBD2. The germline gives CDR1 MDHEN, CDR2 SYDVKM. Germline trimming cut 8 bases from V and 5 bases from J; bases unmatched to any gene: 4. The CDR3 runs 12 residues. CDR3 in DNA: TGTGCCAGCGATCGGGGGGGCGAGACCCAGTACTTC. Amino acids: CASDRGGETQYF.

This rearrangement joins TRBV6-1 to TRBJ2-5; 9 nucleotides align to TRBD1. The J call is doubtful: the DNA matches TRBJ2-7 better. The CDR3 contains 13 residues. Germline values: CDR1 MNHNS, CDR2 SASEGT. The CDR3 spells CAIRDRVGYEQYF. The CDR3 DNA sequence: TGTGCCATACGGGACAGGGTGGGGTACGAGCAGTACTTC.

This chain links TRBV19 with TRBJ2-7; 7 nucleotides agree with TRBD2. After removal of 3 bases from V and 5 bases from J, the junction contained 7 bases not matched to a gene. The CDR3 contains 14 residues. Germline-derived CDR1 and CDR2 are LNHDA and SQIVND (reference sequence). CDR3 region: CASSIPAGAHEQYF. The DNA of the CDR3 is TGTGCCAGTAGTATCCCCGCGGGAGCCCACGAGCAGTACTTC.

The V call is TRBV27, the J call TRBJ2-2; possibly TRBD2 for D (5 bases). This CDR3 spans 16 amino acids. Per germline, CDR1 MNHEY and CDR2 SMNVEV (reference sequence). Trimming took off 1 base at V and 6 bases at J, with 15 bases between the two ends. This CDR3 reads CASSLYSDFWAGELFF. Written as DNA, the CDR3 is TGTGCCAGCAGTTTATATTCGGACTTCTGGGCCGGGGAGCTGTTTTTT.

Remarks on this clone: A read error may produce the germline difference seen at one junction end. The chain joins TRBV7-9 to TRBJ1-4, with 10 nucleotides matching TRBD1. CDR1 and CDR2 from the germline V gene are SEHNR and FQNEAQ (reference sequence). The CDR3 contains 19 residues. CDR3 coding DNA: TGTTCCAGCAGCTTAGCCTGGACAGGGGGGGTCCCAACTAATGAAAAACTGTTTTTT. Translating gives CSSSLAWTGGVPTNEKLFF. The full variable domain, rest sourced from reference TRBV7-9 and TRBJ1-4, is DTGVSQNPRHKITKRGQNVTFRCDPISEHNRLYWYRQTLGQGPEFLTYFQNEAQLEKSRLLSDRFSAERPKGSFSTLEIQRTEQGDSAMYLCSSSLAWTGGVPTNEKLFFGSGTQLSVL.

This sequence joins TRBV4-1 and TRBJ2-5, with a weak D call TRBD2 (6 bases). The DNA end favors TRBJ2-7, so the J call may be wrong. This CDR3 is 15 amino acids long. In germline, CDR1 is MGHRA, CDR2 YSYEKL. Written as DNA, the CDR3 is TGCGCCAGCAGCCTTACGGGACTGTTAGCCTACGAGCAGTACTTC. The encoded protein is CASSLTGLLAYEQYF.

This chain joins TRBV10-2 and TRBJ1-2, with D uncertain. Trimming took off 0 bases at V and 6 bases at J, with 11 bases between the two ends. Germline lookup yields CDR1 WSHSY and CDR2 SAAADI. The CDR3 sequence is 14 residues long. The CDR3 loop is CASSESRRLNGYTF. CDR3 DNA: TGCGCCAGCAGTGAGTCTCGGAGACTTAATGGCTACACCTTC.

The chain combines TRBV6-1 with TRBJ2-6, with D perhaps TRBD2 (7 bases). The CDR3 runs to 17 residues. The germline V gene encodes CDR1 MNHNS and CDR2 SASEGT. The ends were cut back, 1 base at V and 4 bases at J, with 14 bases in the middle. CDR3 bases: TGTGCCAGCAGTGAAGAAGGGGGGGGGTCGGGGGCCAACGTCCTGACTTTC. Protein sequence: CASSEEGGGSGANVLTF.

J is TRBJ2-7 and V is TRBV6-1; a weak D match, TRBD2 (5 bases). Between the trimmed V and J ends, which lost 0 bases and 2 bases, there was a span of 8 bases. This CDR3 has 14 residues. CDR1 is MNHNS, CDR2 SASEGT, per germline. The CDR3 here is CASSEARAPYEQYF. DNA of the CDR3: TGTGCCAGCAGTGAAGCGCGGGCCCCCTACGAGCAGTACTTC.